This is a list of T cell receptor beta chains from one sample in a study of breast tumors, draining lymph nodes, adjacent tissues. TCRdb ran MiXCR on the multiplex PCR reads and lists one entry per CDR3 protein. The sample has 150,000 to 200,000 distinct CDR3 sequences; 30% to 35% are singletons. The sequencing sample was made of axillary lymph node tissue. The receptors shown here come from a female donor with breast cancer. Some clones in this sample may be carry-over from other donors' samples. Each CDR3 is given with its conserved first and last residue. The D gene is left open where the match is weak.

j_gene	d_gene	v_gene	CDR3aa
TRBJ1-2	-	TRBV7-9	CASSTQGSLEYGYPF
TRBJ2-1	TRBD1	TRBV6-1	CASSGGQGIFVEQFF
TRBJ1-2	TRBD1	TRBV11-3	CASSLGQGVFNYGYTF
TRBJ1-6	-	TRBV6-1	CASLLAGVSPLHF
TRBJ1-6	TRBD1	TRBV25-1	CASSGQGAWNNSPLHF
TRBJ1-4	-	TRBV25-1	CASSARDQGKATNEKLFF
TRBJ1-1	-	TRBV10-3	CASSEPTNTEAFF
TRBJ2-2	-	TRBV19	CASADTNTGELFF
TRBJ2-1	-	TRBV9	CASSAKTAYNEQFF
TRBJ2-3	TRBD2	TRBV4-1	CASRQEGLRGADTQYF
TRBJ1-4	TRBD1	TRBV12-3/TRBV12-4	CASSLAIKAGGFEKLFF
TRBJ2-5	-	TRBV4-2	CASSQDWSVETQYF
TRBJ2-1	-	TRBV12-3/TRBV12-4	CASSFWETYNEQFF
TRBJ1-2	-	TRBV11-2	CASSSPGVTYGYTF
TRBJ2-1	TRBD1	TRBV10-3	CAIRPGQGEGTNEQFF
TRBJ2-5	TRBD2	TRBV7-6	CASSLGGGEAQYF
TRBJ2-1	-	TRBV3-1	CASSQGFPHGASDEQFF
TRBJ1-2	-	TRBV12-3/TRBV12-4	CASSLRGTGNYGYTF
TRBJ1-6	-	TRBV7-9	CASSSRHLHF
TRBJ2-3	-	TRBV10-3	CAVSGLTGSDTQYF
TRBJ2-3	-	TRBV7-9	CASGRGTDTQYF
TRBJ2-1	-	TRBV20-1	CSAEGAASAPHNEQFF
TRBJ2-7	-	TRBV11-2	CASSSALGGSYEQYF
TRBJ2-5	-	TRBV9	CASSGGGAQETQYF
TRBJ2-2	TRBD2	TRBV11-2	CASGLGLARTGELSF
TRBJ2-1	-	TRBV13	CASSLGNHRTNEQFF
TRBJ1-6	-	TRBV20-1	CSAGDTGLGNSPLHF
TRBJ2-1	-	TRBV5-5	CASSPSSGDYNEQFF
TRBJ1-2	-	TRBV6-2/TRBV6-3	CASSYSNYQAGPIYGYTF
TRBJ2-1	-	TRBV7-9	CASSFDYRRGPKCEQFF
TRBJ2-5	-	TRBV7-9	CASSLGGGLGIYGPQYF
TRBJ2-5	TRBD2	TRBV11-3	CASSLVLAGETQYF
TRBJ1-5	-	TRBV20-1	CSASSTFGVSNQPQHF
TRBJ1-2	-	TRBV9	CASSAPGLADYGYTF
TRBJ2-7	TRBD1	TRBV6-6	CASSRRTGSHEQYF
TRBJ1-4	TRBD1	TRBV7-9	CASSSGTGGAGEKLFF
TRBJ1-2	-	TRBV6-4	CASSSGTSGYTF
TRBJ1-2	-	TRBV29-1	CSVGPYGYTF
TRBJ2-7	TRBD2	TRBV7-2	CASSSSGDRTYEQYF
TRBJ1-3	-	TRBV6-6	CASSDIFESGNTIYF
TRBJ2-3	-	TRBV12-5	CASGLGNTDTQYF